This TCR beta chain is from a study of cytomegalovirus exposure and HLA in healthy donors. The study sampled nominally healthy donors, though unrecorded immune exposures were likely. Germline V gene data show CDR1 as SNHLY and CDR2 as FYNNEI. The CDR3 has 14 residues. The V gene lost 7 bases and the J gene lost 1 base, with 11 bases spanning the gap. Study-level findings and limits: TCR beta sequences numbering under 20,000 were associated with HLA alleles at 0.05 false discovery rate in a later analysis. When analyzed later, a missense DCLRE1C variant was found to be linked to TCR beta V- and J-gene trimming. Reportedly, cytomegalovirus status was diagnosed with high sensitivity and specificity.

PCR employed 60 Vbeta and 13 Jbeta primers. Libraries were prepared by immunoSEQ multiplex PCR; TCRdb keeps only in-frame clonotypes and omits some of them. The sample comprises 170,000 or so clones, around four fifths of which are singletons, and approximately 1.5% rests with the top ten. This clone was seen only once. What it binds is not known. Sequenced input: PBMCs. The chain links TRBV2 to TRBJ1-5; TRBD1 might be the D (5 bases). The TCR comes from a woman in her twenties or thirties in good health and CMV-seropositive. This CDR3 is CASTRGVSNQPQHF. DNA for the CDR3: TGTGCCAGCACCCGGGGGGTCAGCAATCAGCCCCAGCATTTT.